This T cell receptor (beta chain) stems from a study of CD8+ T cells in alopecia areata. Indicated treatment: oral pan-JAK inhibitor, 5-10 mg twice daily. With 1 base removed from V and 3 bases from J, the gap between germline ends came to 9 bases. This CDR3 has 13 residues. Germline values: CDR1 GTSNPN, CDR2 SVGIG (reference sequence). This clone was observed once. Sequencing used cDNA as its template, made by extracting RNA and reverse transcribing it. The protocol was immunoSEQ multiplex PCR, while the TCRdb copy is restricted to in-frame clones and leaves out a portion. The repertoire has fewer than 250,000 clones, less than 65% of them found once; the top ten carry 0.95% to 1.1%.

This receptor was identified in a human donor with alopecia areata. The starting material was CD4+ T cells sorted from blood, obtained at week 24, from a patient treated with tofacitinib. The V gene is TRBV30, the J gene TRBJ1-1; D may be TRBD1 (5 bases). The CDR3 nucleotides read TGTGCCTGGAGTGACAGGAGGGACACTGAAGCTTTCTTT. Protein product: CAWSDRRDTEAFF.